This entry is about one TCR beta chain. This specimen belongs to a study of blood T cell repertoires in COVID-19. Germline V CDR1 and CDR2: LNHDA, SQIVND (reference sequence). The J segment lost 3 bases and the V segment lost 2 bases, leaving 1 base of the junction unmatched. The CDR3 is made up of 15 amino acids. Source study methods: Nucleated cell counts were estimated from reference gene primer amplification. Using immunoSEQ multiplex PCR, the repertoire was profiled, and TCRdb retains in-frame clones only, with some absent. V and J calls plus clone size are reproduced from that table; the DNA served to infer D and trimming. Here the sample spans 200,000 to 300,000 clones, about 86% being singletons.

This clonotype originated in a man younger than 40 with active or convalescent COVID-19. The chain recombines TRBV19 with TRBJ2-2; 9 nucleotides align to TRBD1. The source material was peripheral blood. CDR3 loop: CASSITGGDTGELFF. The CDR3 DNA sequence: TGTGCCAGTAGTATAACAGGGGGCGACACCGGGGAGCTGTTTTTT.